What follows is one TCR beta chain and its context. This sample was taken from a study of blood T cell repertoires in COVID-19. About the research overall: Sites in the United States, Italy and Spain provided acute and convalescent COVID-19 samples. T cells, B-cell-depleted T cells, or PBMCs provided the cDNA or gDNA that served as material.

In the original processing: Amplification with reference gene primers provided the estimates of nucleated cell counts. Only in-frame clones appear in the TCRdb table, and some are missing; sequencing was by immunoSEQ multiplex PCR. V, J and clone size reflect that table, while D and trimming were determined from the DNA. Of about 370,000 clones in the sample, 89% were seen once. Patients in Seattle were enrolled during active infection, then followed longitudinally. The junction had 8 bases not matched to a gene; V was cut back by 5 bases and J by 4 bases. Per germline, CDR1 LGHDT and CDR2 YNNKEL (reference sequence). The CDR3 is 15 amino acids.

The sequenced sample was peripheral blood. This clonotype was obtained from a woman under 40 with COVID-19, enrolled during active disease. The chain combines TRBV3-1 (or the pseudogene TRBV3-2) with TRBJ2-5, with 9 bases lining up with TRBD1. CDR3 nucleotides: TGTGCCAGCAGCTCGGGACAGGGAGTGGGAGAGACCCAGTACTTC. Its protein is CASSSGQGVGETQYF.